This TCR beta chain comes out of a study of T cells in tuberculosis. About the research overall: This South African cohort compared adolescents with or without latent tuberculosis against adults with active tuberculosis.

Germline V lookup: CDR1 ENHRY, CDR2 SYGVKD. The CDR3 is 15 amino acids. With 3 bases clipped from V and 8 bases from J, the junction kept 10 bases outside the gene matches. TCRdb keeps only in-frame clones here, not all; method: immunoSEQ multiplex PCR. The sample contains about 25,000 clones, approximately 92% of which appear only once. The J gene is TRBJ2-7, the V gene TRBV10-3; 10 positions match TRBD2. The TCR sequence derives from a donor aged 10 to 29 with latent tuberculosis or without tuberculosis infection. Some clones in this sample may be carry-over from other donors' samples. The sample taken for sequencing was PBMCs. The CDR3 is CAISEPGTSVRQQYF. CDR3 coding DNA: TGTGCCATCAGTGAACCCGGGACTAGCGTACGTCAGCAGTACTTC.